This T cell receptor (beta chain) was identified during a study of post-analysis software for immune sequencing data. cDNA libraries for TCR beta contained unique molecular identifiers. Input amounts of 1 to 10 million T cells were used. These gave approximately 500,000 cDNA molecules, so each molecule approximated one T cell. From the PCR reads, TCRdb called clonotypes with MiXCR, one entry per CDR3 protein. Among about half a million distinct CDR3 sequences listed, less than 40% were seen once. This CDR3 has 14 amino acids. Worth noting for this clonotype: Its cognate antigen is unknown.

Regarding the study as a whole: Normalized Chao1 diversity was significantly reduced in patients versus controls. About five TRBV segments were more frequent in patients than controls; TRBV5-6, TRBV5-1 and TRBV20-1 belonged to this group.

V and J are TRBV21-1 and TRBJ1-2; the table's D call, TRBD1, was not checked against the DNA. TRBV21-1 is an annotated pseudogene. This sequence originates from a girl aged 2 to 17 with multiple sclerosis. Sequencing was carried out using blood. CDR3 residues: CASSTEAGGYGYTF. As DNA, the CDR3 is TGTGCCAGCAGCACCGAAGCAGGGGGCTATGGCTACACCTTC.